This T cell receptor beta chain appears in the sequencing data of a study of graft-versus-host responses after intestinal transplantation. This CDR3 is 14 amino acids long. V lost 4 bases to trimming and J lost 2 bases, with 12 bases between them. Per germline, CDR1 SGHTA and CDR2 FQGNSA. Clones were read by immunoSEQ multiplex PCR, and TCRdb kept only the in-frame ones, dropping some. The data contain roughly 36,000 clones, less than 90% of them singletons. The receptor's source is a human patient who received an intestinal transplant, so some T cells may come from the graft donor. The sequencing used PBMCs, collected 1,000 to 1,300 days after transplant. V usage is TRBV7-2 and J usage is TRBJ2-7; D not resolved. Here the CDR3 DNA reads TGTGCCAGCAGCTCAAACCGGGCCGCCTACGAGCAGTACTTC. Protein product: CASSSNRAAYEQYF.